The 28 T cell receptor beta chains presented below share a single source sample, sequenced in a study of OX40 agonist ivuxolimab in advanced cancers. TCRdb's table, derived via immunoSEQ multiplex PCR, lists solely in-frame clones and lacks some. The data show 73,000 or so clones, around 83% seen once. This specimen consisted of CD4+ or CD8+ T cells sorted from blood, obtained in a trial of the OX40 agonist ivuxolimab. These receptors were collected from an adult with an advanced solid tumor such as melanoma, head and neck, liver or kidney cancer.

A single count supports this clone. The junction and the germline gene differ at one end; a read error may be behind it. The rearrangement joins TRBV6-5 to TRBJ2-1, with D unclear. Germline lookup yields CDR1 MNHEY and CDR2 SVGAGI. The CDR3 covers 12 residues. CDR3: CASSPHRDEQFF. The CDR3 DNA sequence: TGTGCCAGCAGCCCCCATAGGGATGAGCAATTCTTC.

Details on this clone: The conserved phenylalanine or tryptophan is not found at the CDR3 terminus, so this likely reflects a read error. The limits of the CDR3 on the DNA are not certain, so only TCRdb's listed CDR3 is given. The CDR3 reads CTSSQGLVN. V usage is TRBV1 and J usage is TRBJ2-2; the table names TRBD1, a call not compared with the DNA. TRBV1 is listed as a pseudogene. The CDR3 is 9 amino acids long, termini counted.

This sequence joins TRBV6-5 and TRBJ2-3; 7 nucleotides match TRBD2. Germline V lookup: CDR1 MNHEY, CDR2 SVGAGI. The length of the CDR3 is 16 residues. Trimming removed 1 base from V and 5 bases from J; junction bases left unmatched: 9. The CDR3 loop is CASSYWRGGGRDTQYF. The CDR3 DNA sequence: TGTGCCAGCAGTTACTGGCGCGGGGGAGGGAGAGATACGCAGTATTTT.

The chain employs TRBV5-1 and TRBJ2-2; 7 bases fit TRBD1. V was clipped by 3 bases and J by 6 bases; unmatched bases: 8. Germline assignment: CDR1 SGHRS and CDR2 YFSETQ. CDR3 length equals 15 residues. In nucleotides, the CDR3 is TGCGCCAGCAGCTATACTACCGGACAGGCCGGGGAGCTGTTTTTT. This encodes CASSYTTGQAGELFF.

The chain employs TRBV29-1 and TRBJ2-7, with unresolved D. Trimming took off 6 bases at V and 3 bases at J, with 12 bases between the two ends. This CDR3 has 12 residues. Germline CDR1 and CDR2: SQVTM and ANQGSEA. CDR3 DNA: TGCAGCGTGCGTAACTCCTTCTACGAGCAGTACTTC. Protein sequence: CSVRNSFYEQYF.

In this sample, this clone turned up once. The chain links TRBV7-9 to TRBJ1-1; possibly TRBD1 for D (5 bases). The length of the CDR3 is 13 residues. Trimming cost V 5 bases and J 9 bases, with 16 bases left between them. Germline assignment: CDR1 SEHNR and CDR2 FQNEAQ (reference sequence). The CDR3: CASSPNPDRKAFF. DNA of the CDR3: TGTGCCAGCAGCCCAAACCCCGACAGAAAAGCTTTCTTT.

This clone was recorded only once. The rearrangement links TRBV19 to TRBJ1-5, with D unclear. Trimming took off 8 bases at V and 4 bases at J, with 15 bases between the two ends. The CDR3 loop spans 14 amino acids. Germline CDR1 reads LNHDA; CDR2 reads SQIVND (reference sequence). The DNA of the CDR3 is TGTGCCAGTTGGGTAGGTGGGGTGAATCAGCCCCAGCATTTT. It is translated as CASWVGGVNQPQHF. Drawing the rest from reference TRBV19 and TRBJ1-5, the complete variable domain is DGGITQSPKYLFRKEGQNVTLSCEQNLNHDAMYWYRQDPGQGLRLIYYSQIVNDFQKGDIAEGYSVSREKKESFPLTVTSAQKNPTAFYLCASWVGGVNQPQHFGDGTRLSIL.

This clone has just a few counts. The chain employs TRBV2 and TRBJ1-5; D gene ambiguous. From germline, CDR1 is SNHLY and CDR2 FYNNEI. V was pared by 8 bases and J by 5 bases, with 10 bases between. This CDR3 has 12 residues. The CDR3 sequence is CASGLRDQPQHF. CDR3 DNA sequence: TGTGCCAGCGGTCTAAGGGATCAGCCCCAGCATTTT.

The CDR3 loop is CASNFATNEKLFF. The CDR3 bases are TGTGCCAGCAACTTTGCAACTAATGAAAAACTGTTTTTT. The chain recombines TRBV2 with TRBJ1-4; unclear D gene. Germline V gene lookup returns CDR1 SNHLY and CDR2 FYNNEI. The CDR3 length is 13 residues. With 7 bases removed from V and 0 bases from J, the gap between germline ends came to 6 bases.

V is TRBV7-8 and J is TRBJ2-2; the D gene is possibly TRBD1 (6 bases). Germline V gene sequence: CDR1 SGHVS, CDR2 FQNEAQ. The CDR3 length is 13 residues. Trimming shortened V by 5 bases and J by 7 bases, and 11 bases separated the two germline ends. The CDR3, as DNA: TGTGCCAGCAGCCCACAGGGTATCGGGGAGCTGTTTTTT. This codes for CASSPQGIGELFF.

V and J are TRBV5-5 and TRBJ1-5; 7 nucleotides line up with TRBD1. Germline CDR1 is SGHKS and CDR2 is YYEKEE (reference sequence). J gave up 8 bases and V 2 bases, and 13 bases lay outside the gene matches. The CDR3 is 16 residues long. The CDR3 loop is CASSFFYPGQAKPQHF. The CDR3 DNA follows: TGTGCCAGCAGCTTCTTTTATCCAGGACAGGCAAAGCCCCAGCATTTT.

The CDR3 DNA is TGTGCCAGCAGCCCCAGGACAGGGGGGAGTAGTAATGAGCAGTTCTTC. Protein product: CASSPRTGGSSNEQFF. The chain couples TRBV11-3 to TRBJ2-1; 10 nucleotides agree with TRBD1. The CDR3 sequence is 16 residues long. Trimming removed 5 bases from V and 7 bases from J; junction bases left unmatched: 11. Germline V gene lookup returns CDR1 SGHNT and CDR2 YENEEA.

The V call is TRBV15, the J call TRBJ2-5, with 8 positions matching TRBD1. J lost 4 bases, V lost 0 bases, and 1 base had no gene match. CDR1 is LNHNV and CDR2 is YYDKDF in the germline V gene (reference sequence). The CDR3 totals 14 residues. CDR3 sequence (DNA): TGTGCCACCAGCAGAGATGACAGGGGAGAGACCCAGTACTTC. Its translation: CATSRDDRGETQYF. The whole variable domain, filled in from reference TRBV15 and TRBJ2-5, reads DAMVIQNPRYQVTQFGKPVTLSCSQTLNHNVMYWYQQKSSQAPKLLFHYYDKDFNNEADTPDNFQSRRPNTSFCFLDIRSPGLGDTAMYLCATSRDDRGETQYFGPGTRLLVL.

The chain has TRBV19 and TRBJ1-1, with 10 bases aligning to TRBD1. The junction had 6 bases not matched to a gene; V was cut back by 5 bases and J by 6 bases. This CDR3 has 14 residues. Germline V gene sequence: CDR1 LNHDA, CDR2 SQIVND (reference sequence). The CDR3 nucleotides read TGTGCCAGTAGTGACAGGGGGCAAGGGGCTGAAGCTTTCTTT. It translates to CASSDRGQGAEAFF. The whole variable domain, filled in from reference TRBV19 and TRBJ1-1, reads DGGITQSPKYLFRKEGQNVTLSCEQNLNHDAMYWYRQDPGQGLRLIYYSQIVNDFQKGDIAEGYSVSREKKESFPLTVTSAQKNPTAFYLCASSDRGQGAEAFFGQGTRLTVV.

The chain employs TRBV30 and TRBJ2-2; 13 nucleotides match TRBD2. V lost 5 bases, J lost 4 bases, and 4 bases stayed unmatched. The CDR3 has 15 amino acids. The germline V gene encodes CDR1 GTSNPN and CDR2 SVGIG (reference sequence). The CDR3 region is CAWGGLAGSTGELFF. The CDR3 DNA reads as TGTGCCTGGGGGGGACTAGCGGGATCCACCGGGGAGCTGTTTTTT.

This chain connects TRBV7-2 to TRBJ1-2; the match to TRBD1 covers 10 bases. The CDR3 spans 15 residues. The ends lost 5 bases at V and 7 bases at J; junction bases unmatched: 10. Germline V gene sequence: CDR1 SGHTA, CDR2 FQGNSA. As DNA, the CDR3 is TGTGCCAGCAGCCCCCTGACAGGGGGCGCAAGTGGCTACACCTTC. The encoded protein is CASSPLTGGASGYTF.

This chain connects TRBV5-4 to TRBJ2-1; 8 nucleotides align to TRBD2. Germline loops: CDR1 SGHNT, CDR2 YYREEE (reference sequence). J was trimmed by 9 bases and V by 5 bases; bases with no gene match: 16. The CDR3 covers 16 residues. The CDR3 here is CASSRFSGTLGGEQFF. The CDR3 DNA reads TGTGCCAGCAGTCGGTTTAGCGGGACCCTCGGTGGTGAGCAGTTCTTC.

The chain uses TRBV7-9 and TRBJ1-1; D unclear. Trimming removed 0 bases from V and 6 bases from J, with 14 bases in between. The CDR3 extends over 15 amino acids. Germline CDR1 is SEHNR and CDR2 is FQNEAQ (reference sequence). CDR3 sequence (DNA): TGTGCCAGCAGCTTAGCTACCTCTCCAGGCGCTGAAGCTTTCTTT. Its translation is CASSLATSPGAEAFF.

The chain combines TRBV19 with TRBJ1-2; perhaps TRBD1 as D (6 bases). Germline values: CDR1 LNHDA, CDR2 SQIVND (reference sequence). Trimming pared 4 bases from V and 4 bases from J, leaving 13 bases between. The CDR3 contains 14 residues. The CDR3 region is CASSTGHLVYGYTF. CDR3 sequence (DNA): TGTGCCAGTAGTACGGGACATCTAGTCTATGGCTACACCTTC. Based on the CDR3 plus reference TRBV19 and TRBJ1-2, the full variable domain is DGGITQSPKYLFRKEGQNVTLSCEQNLNHDAMYWYRQDPGQGLRLIYYSQIVNDFQKGDIAEGYSVSREKKESFPLTVTSAQKNPTAFYLCASSTGHLVYGYTFGSGTRLTVV.

The CDR3 region has the DNA TGTGCCAGCAGCCAACGGGACGGCATCAAAAACATTCAGTACTTC. This codes for CASSQRDGIKNIQYF. The chain is built from TRBV14 and TRBJ2-4; TRBD1 or TRBD2 may be the D gene (5 bases each). CDR1 SGHDN and CDR2 FVKESK come from the germline V gene. V lost 2 bases and J lost 3, with 11 bases in between. The CDR3 contains 15 residues.

This rearrangement joins TRBV5-1 to TRBJ2-2; no reliable D call. Germline CDR1 reads SGHRS; CDR2 reads YFSETQ. This CDR3 is 15 amino acids long. Trimming shortened V by 1 base and J by 1 base, and 8 bases separated the two germline ends. The CDR3 sequence is CASSLSSGNTGELFF. DNA of the CDR3: TGCGCCAGCAGCTTGTCGTCAGGGAACACCGGGGAGCTGTTTTTT.

V gene TRBV29-1 combines with J gene TRBJ2-1, with 7 bases lining up with TRBD2. Germline V gene lookup returns CDR1 SQVTM and CDR2 ANQGSEA. This CDR3 is built from 13 residues. V shed 8 bases and J 4 bases; nucleotides not matched to a gene: 8. CDR3 sequence: CSTLQGGYNEQFF. The CDR3 bases are TGCAGCACGCTCCAGGGAGGGTACAATGAGCAGTTCTTC.

The chain combines TRBV15 with TRBJ1-5; tentatively, D is TRBD1 (6 bases). CDR1 and CDR2 from the germline V gene are LNHNV and YYDKDF (reference sequence). The CDR3 runs to 14 residues. Trimming cost V 3 bases and J 2 bases, with 8 bases left between them. CDR3 in DNA: TGTGCCACCAGCAGTAGGACAGGCAATCAGCCCCAGCATTTT. Translated, it gives CATSSRTGNQPQHF.

V gene TRBV6-1 combines with J gene TRBJ2-3; possibly TRBD1 for D (5 bases). V was trimmed by 3 bases and J by 3 bases, leaving 13 bases between them. In germline, CDR1 is MNHNS, CDR2 SASEGT. This CDR3 contains 15 residues. The CDR3 coding sequence is TGTGCCAGCAGTGAGGTCAGGGCGAGGACAGATACGCAGTATTTT. Translated, it gives CASSEVRARTDTQYF.

CDR3 sequence: CASSPPGRGETQYF. In nucleotides, the CDR3 is TGTGCCAGCAGCCCTCCAGGGCGAGGGGAGACCCAGTACTTC. The V gene is TRBV27, the J gene TRBJ2-5; D possibly uses TRBD1 or TRBD2 (5 bases each). Trimming cost V 6 bases and J 5 bases, with 16 bases left between them. Per the germline V gene, CDR1 is MNHEY and CDR2 is SMNVEV (reference sequence). The length of the CDR3 is 14 residues.

The chain links TRBV28 to TRBJ1-1; no clear D gene. Germline CDR1 reads MDHEN; CDR2 reads SYDVKM. The V gene lost 8 bases and the J gene lost 2 bases, with 12 bases spanning the gap. CDR3 length: 13 residues. The CDR3 reads CASWHRLNTEAFF. The CDR3 coding sequence is TGTGCCAGCTGGCACAGATTAAACACTGAAGCTTTCTTT.

The CDR3 DNA follows: TGCGCCAGCAGCACAGACAACTATGGCTACACCTTC. Protein product: CASSTDNYGYTF. The chain combines TRBV5-1 with TRBJ1-2; D remains ambiguous. The ends were cut back, 4 bases at V and 2 bases at J, with 6 bases in the middle. This CDR3 region has 12 residues. CDR1 is SGHRS and CDR2 is YFSETQ in the germline V gene.

The CDR3 coding sequence is TGTGCCAGCAGTGTGGGCACCAATTCACCCCTCCACTTT. Translation gives CASSVGTNSPLHF. The chain combines TRBV2 with TRBJ1-6; D not certain. CDR3 size: 13 residues. Germline lookup yields CDR1 SNHLY and CDR2 FYNNEI. The V end lost 4 bases, the J end lost 7 bases, and 8 bases lay between the germline ends.